These T cell receptor beta chains were read from a single sample in a study of blood T cell repertoires in COVID-19. The table came from immunoSEQ multiplex PCR; TCRdb's copy has only in-frame clones and leaves some out. The sample holds about 100,000 clones, roughly nine tenths seen once. Sequenced: peripheral blood. These receptor sequences come from a man aged 25-40 years in a cohort sampled during active COVID-19. The CDR3 runs from the conserved cysteine through the conserved F or W. A D gene is named only where the DNA matches it firmly. Rows give clone size only sometimes, using once, few, many, or a class for an expanded clone.

V	size	D	J	CDR3	DNA
TRBV12-5	.	TRBD1	TRBJ1-2	CASGPGGGYGYTF	TGTGCTAGTGGTCCAGGGGGCGGGTATGGCTACACCTTC
TRBV11-3	once	.	TRBJ2-7	CASSPGGGIYEQYF	TGTGCCAGCAGCCCGGGCGGGGGCATATACGAGCAGTACTTC
TRBV5-5	.	TRBD2	TRBJ2-7	CASSLAPTSGGAVQYF	TGTGCCAGCAGCTTGGCCCCGACTAGCGGGGGGGCAGTGCAGTACTTC
TRBV30	.	TRBD2	TRBJ2-3	CAWKVGGADTQYF	TGTGCCTGGAAAGTGGGGGGGGCAGATACGCAGTATTTT
TRBV27	.	.	TRBJ1-1	CASSIRRDTEAFF	TGTGCCAGCAGTATTCGTCGGGACACTGAAGCTTTCTTT
TRBV4-1	once	.	TRBJ2-7	CASSLLAGNYEQYF	TGCGCCAGCAGTCTTTTGGCGGGGAACTACGAGCAGTACTTC
TRBV20-1	few	.	TRBJ2-7	CSASEHLLYEQYF	TGCAGTGCTAGTGAACACCTCCTCTACGAGCAGTACTTC
TRBV4-3	.	.	TRBJ1-2	CASSQDPDRNNYGYTF	TGCGCCAGCAGCCAAGACCCGGACAGAAATAACTATGGCTACACCTTC
TRBV7-6	.	.	TRBJ1-4	CASSLFSGATNEKLFF	TGTGCCAGCAGCTTATTTTCGGGGGCAACTAATGAAAAACTGTTTTTT
TRBV29-1	once	TRBD1	TRBJ2-1	CSVGTGYNEQFF	TGCAGCGTGGGGACAGGATACAATGAGCAGTTCTTC
TRBV4-2	.	.	TRBJ2-7	CASSQVGGDEQYF	TGTGCCAGCAGCCAAGTCGGCGGGGACGAGCAGTACTTC
TRBV5-6	.	.	TRBJ1-3	CASSYESPGNTIYF	TGTGCCAGCAGCTACGAGTCCCCAGGAAACACCATATATTTT
TRBV2	.	.	TRBJ2-7	CASNLLGSYEQYF	TGTGCCAGCAATTTACTAGGCTCCTACGAGCAGTACTTC
TRBV6-5	.	.	TRBJ1-2	CASRTTGTNYGYTF	TGTGCCAGCAGAACCACAGGTACTAACTATGGCTACACCTTC
TRBV6-1	.	.	TRBJ2-7	CASSESGGTYEQYF	TGTGCCAGCAGTGAGTCAGGGGGGACGTACGAGCAGTACTTC
TRBV7-9	.	.	TRBJ1-5	CASNEAWYQPQHF	TGTGCCAGCAACGAGGCGTGGTATCAGCCCCAGCATTTT
TRBV25-1	once	.	TRBJ1-1	CASSEGLNTEAFF	TGTGCCAGCAGTGAGGGCCTGAACACTGAAGCTTTCTTT
TRBV6-6	.	TRBD1	TRBJ2-7	CASSYETGPYEQYF	TGTGCCAGCAGTTACGAGACAGGGCCCTACGAGCAGTACTTC
TRBV27	.	.	TRBJ1-6	CASSFGGSNSPLHF	TGTGCCAGCAGTTTTGGGGGGTCCAATTCACCCCTCCACTTT
TRBV7-2	once	TRBD1	TRBJ1-2	CASSSTTGATTIYGYTF	TGTGCCAGCAGCTCAACTACAGGGGCCACGACCATTTATGGCTACACCTTC
TRBV12-3/TRBV12-4	.	.	TRBJ1-1	CASSSRSEAFF	TGTGCCAGCAGTTCCAGGTCCGAAGCTTTCTTT
TRBV2	.	TRBD1	TRBJ2-7	CASSAQGTGTYEQYF	TGTGCCAGCAGTGCTCAGGGGACAGGGACCTACGAGCAGTACTTC
TRBV3-1/TRBV3-2	.	TRBD1	TRBJ1-4	CASRPTGEGEKLFF	TGTGCCAGCAGGCCAACAGGGGAAGGCGAAAAACTGTTTTTT
TRBV2	.	.	TRBJ1-1	CASTTQENTEAFF	TGTGCCAGCACTACACAGGAGAACACTGAAGCTTTCTTT
TRBV7-3	.	TRBD1	TRBJ2-3	CASKGQGKTDTQYF	TGTGCCAGCAAAGGACAGGGGAAAACAGATACGCAGTATTTT
TRBV29-1	.	.	TRBJ1-3	CSVGSRQERNTIYF	TGCAGCGTTGGATCCCGACAGGAGAGAAACACCATATATTTT
TRBV6-1	.	.	TRBJ2-7	CASSEYYEQYF	TGTGCCAGCAGTGAATACTACGAGCAGTACTTC
TRBV7-9	few	TRBD1	TRBJ1-2	CASSSEGASNGYTF	TGTGCCAGCAGCTCTGAGGGGGCGTCCAATGGCTACACCTTC
TRBV7-8	.	.	TRBJ1-1	CASSLVAVGNTEAFF	TGTGCCAGCAGCTTAGTAGCGGTGGGAAACACTGAAGCTTTCTTT
TRBV19	.	TRBD1	TRBJ1-2	CASSTPGGSNYGYTF	TGTGCCAGTAGTACCCCAGGGGGGTCTAACTATGGCTACACCTTC
TRBV7-9	.	TRBD2	TRBJ2-3	CASSSSGGGTDTQYF	TGTGCCAGCAGTTCTAGCGGGGGCGGCACAGATACGCAGTATTTT
TRBV6-1	.	.	TRBJ1-5	CASSEGGGQPQHF	TGTGCCAGCAGTGAAGGGGGCGGTCAGCCCCAGCATTTT
TRBV2	.	.	TRBJ2-7	CASTIPAGAAYF	TGTGCCAGCACTATCCCGGCGGGGGCGGCTTACTTC
TRBV6-5	.	TRBD1	TRBJ1-3	CASRLTGRDGNTIYF	TGTGCCAGCAGACTGACAGGGCGAGATGGAAACACCATATATTTT
TRBV24-1	.	.	TRBJ2-1	CATSGTGGASSYNEQFF	TGTGCCACCAGTGGAACAGGGGGGGCCAGCTCCTACAATGAGCAGTTCTTC
TRBV9	.	TRBD2	TRBJ2-5	CASSVSGGANTETQYF	TGTGCCAGCAGCGTCAGCGGGGGAGCTAATACTGAGACCCAGTACTTC
TRBV7-2	.	TRBD1	TRBJ2-5	CASSLGTGHQETQYF	TGTGCCAGCAGCTTAGGGACAGGCCATCAAGAGACCCAGTACTTC
TRBV28	.	TRBD1	TRBJ1-4	CASSGQGRTEFEKLFF	TGTGCCAGCTCCGGACAGGGGCGGACCGAATTTGAAAAACTGTTTTTT
TRBV19	.	TRBD1	TRBJ2-1	CASSTSGTGPYNEQFF	TGTGCCAGTAGTACCTCGGGGACAGGGCCCTACAATGAGCAGTTCTTC
TRBV28	.	TRBD1	TRBJ2-3	CASSITGTGGTDTQYF	TGTGCCAGCAGCATCACCGGGACAGGGGGCACAGATACGCAGTATTTT
TRBV18	.	TRBD1	TRBJ2-3	CASSLYDRGGTDTQYF	TGTGCCAGCTCGCTCTATGACAGGGGGGGCACAGATACGCAGTATTTT
TRBV25-1	.	TRBD1	TRBJ2-2	CASKGTGGGPGELFF	TGTGCCAGCAAGGGGACAGGGGGTGGTCCCGGGGAGCTGTTTTTT
TRBV29-1	few	.	TRBJ1-1	CSVEAGGNTEAFF	TGCAGCGTTGAAGCGGGAGGTAACACTGAAGCTTTCTTT
TRBV5-1	.	TRBD1	TRBJ1-2	CAGSLDRDRGLVYGYTF	TGCGCCGGCAGCTTGGATAGGGACAGGGGGCTCGTCTATGGCTACACCTTC
TRBV5-1	once	TRBD2	TRBJ2-3	CASSLVGGTSTDTQYF	TGCGCCAGCAGCTTGGTGGGGGGGACTAGCACAGATACGCAGTATTTT
TRBV2	.	.	TRBJ2-7	CASSGQSYEQYF	TGTGCCAGCAGCGGACAGAGCTACGAGCAGTACTTC
TRBV5-1	.	TRBD2	TRBJ2-1	CASSILAGANNEQFF	TGCGCCAGCAGCATACTAGCGGGGGCCAACAATGAGCAGTTCTTC
TRBV5-1	.	TRBD2	TRBJ2-3	CASSLAGGGNTDTQYF	TGCGCCAGCAGCTTGGCGGGGGGAGGAAACACAGATACGCAGTATTTT